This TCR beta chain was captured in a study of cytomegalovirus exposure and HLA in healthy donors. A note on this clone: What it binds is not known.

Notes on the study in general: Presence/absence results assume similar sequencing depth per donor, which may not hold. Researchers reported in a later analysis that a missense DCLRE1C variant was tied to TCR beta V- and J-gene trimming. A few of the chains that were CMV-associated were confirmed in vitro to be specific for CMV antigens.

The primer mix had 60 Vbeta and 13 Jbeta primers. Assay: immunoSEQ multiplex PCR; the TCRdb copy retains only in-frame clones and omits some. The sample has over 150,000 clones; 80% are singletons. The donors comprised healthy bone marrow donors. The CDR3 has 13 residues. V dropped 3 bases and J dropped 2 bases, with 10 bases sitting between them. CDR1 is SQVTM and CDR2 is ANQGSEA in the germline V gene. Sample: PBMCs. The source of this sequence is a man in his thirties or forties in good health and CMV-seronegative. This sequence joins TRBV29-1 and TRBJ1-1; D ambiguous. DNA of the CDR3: TGCAGCGTTGAGCTTGTGGCAAACACTGAAGCTTTCTTT. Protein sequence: CSVELVANTEAFF.